These T cell receptor beta chains were read from a single sample in a study of blood T cells in healthy people across ages. TCRdb processed the 5' RACE reads anew with MiXCR; each CDR3 protein has one entry. The profile covers some 1,000,000 distinct CDR3 sequences, with 20% to 25% appearing a single time and around 0.75% taken by the ten largest. This sample was also put to use in a study of T cells of mothers and their children.

Sequenced material: blood. These receptors all stem from a girl under 10 years old in good health. Each CDR3 is given with its conserved first and last residue. Fields, in order: J gene, D gene, clone size, V gene, CDR3 protein, CDR3 DNA. A D gene is named only where the DNA matches it firmly. Clone size is stated in some rows and not others, as once, few, many or a class when expanded.

J gene: TRBJ2-3; D gene: TRBD2; clone size: few; V gene: TRBV9; CDR3 protein: CASSGPSGEDTQYF; CDR3 DNA: TGTGCCAGCAGCGGTCCTAGCGGGGAGGATACGCAGTATTTT
J gene: TRBJ1-4; D gene: TRBD1; clone size: NA; V gene: TRBV7-9; CDR3 protein: CASSSRRLGTDLEKLFF; CDR3 DNA: TGTGCCAGCAGCTCGCGACGGCTCGGGACAGACCTTGAAAAACTGTTTTTT
J gene: TRBJ1-4; D gene: TRBD1; clone size: NA; V gene: TRBV9; CDR3 protein: CASSGGQDRNEKLFF; CDR3 DNA: TGTGCCAGCAGCGGGGGACAGGACCGTAATGAAAAACTGTTTTTT
J gene: TRBJ1-4; D gene: TRBD1; clone size: few; V gene: TRBV29-1; CDR3 protein: CSVEVPQGFNEKLFF; CDR3 DNA: TGCAGCGTTGAAGTCCCACAGGGGTTCAATGAAAAACTGTTTTTT
J gene: TRBJ1-1; D gene: TRBD1; clone size: few; V gene: TRBV7-2; CDR3 protein: CASSLAGRTGDWAFF; CDR3 DNA: TGTGCCAGCAGCTTAGCGGGACGGACAGGGGATTGGGCTTTCTTT
J gene: TRBJ1-4; D gene: NA; clone size: NA; V gene: TRBV30; CDR3 protein: CAWGPLRELFF; CDR3 DNA: TGTGCCTGGGGACCCCTCCGGGAACTGTTTTTT
J gene: TRBJ1-4; D gene: NA; clone size: NA; V gene: TRBV4-2; CDR3 protein: CASSQVGQPEKLFF; CDR3 DNA: TGTGCCAGCAGCCAAGTGGGACAACCTGAGAAACTGTTTTTT
J gene: TRBJ2-1; D gene: TRBD2; clone size: few; V gene: TRBV4-1; CDR3 protein: CASSQDEASGVYNEQFF; CDR3 DNA: TGCGCCAGCAGCCAAGATGAGGCAAGCGGGGTATACAATGAGCAGTTCTTC
J gene: TRBJ2-5; D gene: TRBD1; clone size: few; V gene: TRBV3-1; CDR3 protein: CASSQVGQGEVETQYF; CDR3 DNA: TGTGCCAGCAGCCAAGTGGGACAGGGGGAAGTAGAGACCCAGTACTTC
J gene: TRBJ2-3; D gene: NA; clone size: few; V gene: TRBV25-1; CDR3 protein: CASGPGAAVDTQYF; CDR3 DNA: TGTGCCAGCGGGCCGGGAGCCGCGGTGGATACGCAGTATTTT
J gene: TRBJ2-2; D gene: NA; clone size: many; V gene: TRBV11-3; CDR3 protein: CASSPTGYTGELFF; CDR3 DNA: TGTGCCAGCAGCCCAACAGGTTACACCGGGGAGCTGTTTTTT
J gene: TRBJ1-4; D gene: NA; clone size: NA; V gene: TRBV28; CDR3 protein: CASSPHTSTNEKLFF; CDR3 DNA: TGTGCCAGCAGTCCACACACCTCAACTAATGAAAAACTGTTTTTT
J gene: TRBJ2-2; D gene: TRBD1; clone size: NA; V gene: TRBV28; CDR3 protein: CASSSSAGQGDTGELFF; CDR3 DNA: TGTGCCAGCAGCTCATCTGCCGGACAGGGGGACACCGGGGAGCTGTTTTTT
J gene: TRBJ2-5; D gene: NA; clone size: NA; V gene: TRBV29-1; CDR3 protein: CSVGAGQWDQYF; CDR3 DNA: TGCAGCGTTGGTGCCGGACAGTGGGACCAGTACTTC
J gene: TRBJ2-1; D gene: NA; clone size: NA; V gene: TRBV4-1; CDR3 protein: CASSPLRAGVGDNEQFF; CDR3 DNA: TGCGCCAGCAGCCCCCTCAGGGCCGGAGTAGGAGACAATGAGCAGTTCTTC
J gene: TRBJ1-1; D gene: NA; clone size: NA; V gene: TRBV20-1; CDR3 protein: CSALSRWGNTEAFF; CDR3 DNA: TGCAGTGCCCTATCTCGTTGGGGGAACACTGAAGCTTTCTTT
J gene: TRBJ2-7; D gene: TRBD1; clone size: NA; V gene: TRBV7-8; CDR3 protein: CASSWTRYRGHHGEQYF; CDR3 DNA: TGTGCCAGCAGCTGGACCAGATACAGGGGGCATCACGGCGAGCAGTACTTC
J gene: TRBJ2-3; D gene: TRBD2; clone size: NA; V gene: TRBV20-1; CDR3 protein: CSAGAQGLARGADTQYF; CDR3 DNA: TGCAGTGCTGGAGCACAAGGACTAGCGCGAGGGGCAGATACGCAGTATTTT
J gene: TRBJ2-7; D gene: TRBD2; clone size: NA; V gene: TRBV7-9; CDR3 protein: CASSFGGRLAGDERYF; CDR3 DNA: TGTGCCAGCAGCTTCGGTGGTAGACTAGCGGGAGACGAGCGGTACTTC
J gene: TRBJ1-2; D gene: NA; clone size: few; V gene: TRBV7-2; CDR3 protein: CASSLDGSGYGYTF; CDR3 DNA: TGTGCCAGCAGCTTAGACGGCAGTGGATATGGCTACACCTTC
J gene: TRBJ2-5; D gene: NA; clone size: few; V gene: TRBV6-6; CDR3 protein: CASSYGAGQTQYF; CDR3 DNA: TGTGCCAGCAGTTACGGGGCGGGCCAGACCCAGTACTTC
J gene: TRBJ2-1; D gene: NA; clone size: NA; V gene: TRBV5-1; CDR3 protein: CASSLSGTLDNEQFF; CDR3 DNA: TGCGCCAGCAGCTTGTCGGGCACACTGGACAATGAGCAGTTCTTC
J gene: TRBJ2-2; D gene: NA; clone size: few; V gene: TRBV29-1; CDR3 protein: CSALETSGELFF; CDR3 DNA: TGCAGCGCCCTAGAGACATCCGGGGAGCTGTTTTTT
J gene: TRBJ1-4; D gene: NA; clone size: few; V gene: TRBV12-3/TRBV12-4; CDR3 protein: CASSDEERGEKLFF; CDR3 DNA: TGTGCCAGCAGTGACGAGGAACGGGGTGAAAAACTGTTTTTT
J gene: TRBJ2-5; D gene: NA; clone size: few; V gene: TRBV5-1; CDR3 protein: CASSLETRGLSETQYF; CDR3 DNA: TGCGCCAGCAGCTTGGAGACTAGAGGCCTGTCAGAGACCCAGTACTTC
J gene: TRBJ1-2; D gene: NA; clone size: NA; V gene: TRBV12-3/TRBV12-4; CDR3 protein: CASSPSGLNYGYTF; CDR3 DNA: TGTGCCAGCAGTCCCTCGGGACTGAACTATGGCTACACCTTC
J gene: TRBJ2-2; D gene: NA; clone size: NA; V gene: TRBV3-1; CDR3 protein: CASRPYTGTTGELFF; CDR3 DNA: TGTGCCAGCAGACCCTATACCGGGACCACCGGGGAGCTGTTTTTT
J gene: TRBJ2-3; D gene: NA; clone size: NA; V gene: TRBV29-1; CDR3 protein: CSVEGLQDTQYF; CDR3 DNA: TGCAGCGTTGAAGGGCTGCAAGATACGCAGTATTTT